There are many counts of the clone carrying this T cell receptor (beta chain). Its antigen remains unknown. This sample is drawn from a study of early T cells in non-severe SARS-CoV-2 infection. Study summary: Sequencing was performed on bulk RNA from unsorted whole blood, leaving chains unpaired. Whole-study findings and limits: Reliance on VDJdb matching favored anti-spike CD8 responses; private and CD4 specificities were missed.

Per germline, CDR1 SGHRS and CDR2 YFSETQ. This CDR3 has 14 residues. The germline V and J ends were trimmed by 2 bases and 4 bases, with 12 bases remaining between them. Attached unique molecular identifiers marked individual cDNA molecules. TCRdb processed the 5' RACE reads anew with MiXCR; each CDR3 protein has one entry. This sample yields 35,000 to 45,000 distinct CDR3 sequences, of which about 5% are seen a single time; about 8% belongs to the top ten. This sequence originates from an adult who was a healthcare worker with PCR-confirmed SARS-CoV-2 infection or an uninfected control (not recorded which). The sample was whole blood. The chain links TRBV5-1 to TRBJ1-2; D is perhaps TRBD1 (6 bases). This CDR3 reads CASSLQGMAYGYTF. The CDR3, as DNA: TGCGCCAGCAGCTTACAGGGAATGGCCTATGGCTACACCTTC. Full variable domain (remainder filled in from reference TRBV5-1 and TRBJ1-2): KAGVTQTPRYLIKTRGQQVTLSCSPISGHRSVSWYQQTPGQGLQFLFEYFSETQRNKGNFPGRFSGRQFSNSRSEMNVSTLELGDSALYLCASSLQGMAYGYTFGSGTRLTVV.